The 32 T cell receptor beta chains in this list originate from one sample, sequenced in a study of cytomegalovirus exposure and HLA in healthy donors. Amplification used 60 Vbeta primers and 13 Jbeta primers. The data were produced by immunoSEQ multiplex PCR, yet TCRdb's version contains in-frame clones alone and is incomplete. This table has roughly 100,000 clones, less than 90% appearing once. Sequencing input: PBMCs. Receptor source: a man aged 40-55 years in good health and CMV-seronegative.

The rearrangement joins TRBV5-1 to TRBJ2-1, with 15 bases that match TRBD2. CDR1 is SGHRS and CDR2 is YFSETQ in the germline V gene. The CDR3 totals 18 residues. Trimming removed 4 bases from V and 3 bases from J; junction bases left unmatched: 8. The CDR3: CASSLGLAGGNIYNEQFF. The CDR3 coding sequence is TGCGCCAGCAGCCTGGGACTAGCGGGGGGAAACATCTACAATGAGCAGTTCTTC.

The sample holds a few counts of this clone. The chain joins TRBV6-1 to TRBJ2-7; TRBD2 is a possible D gene (6 bases). V was pared by 6 bases and J by 3 bases, with 15 bases between. The CDR3 totals 14 residues. Per the germline V gene, CDR1 is MNHNS and CDR2 is SASEGT. CDR3 region: CASREGAPGYEQYF. CDR3 nucleotides: TGTGCCAGCAGGGAGGGAGCCCCCGGCTACGAGCAGTACTTC.

The chain joins TRBV4-1 to TRBJ1-1; the D gene is possibly TRBD1 (6 bases). V gave up 2 bases and J gave up 1 base, with 8 bases separating them. Germline assignment: CDR1 MGHRA and CDR2 YSYEKL. This CDR3 contains 14 residues. CDR3 amino acids: CASSQRGGNTEAFF. CDR3 DNA sequence: TGCGCCAGCAGCCAACGAGGGGGGAACACTGAAGCTTTCTTT.

The rearrangement joins TRBV7-6 to TRBJ1-1; D gene ambiguous. Germline loops: CDR1 SGHVS, CDR2 FNYEAQ. The CDR3 length is 15 residues. V was trimmed by 5 bases and J by 4 bases, leaving 17 bases between them. CDR3 protein: CASSPPYMESTEAFF. CDR3 coding DNA: TGTGCCAGCAGCCCCCCTTATATGGAGAGCACTGAAGCTTTCTTT.

The chain joins TRBV2 to TRBJ2-3; 9 bases are a match to TRBD1. Germline trimming cut 3 bases from V and 1 base from J; bases unmatched to any gene: 2. The CDR3 extends over 15 amino acids. The germline V gene encodes CDR1 SNHLY and CDR2 FYNNEI. In DNA, the CDR3 is TGTGCCAGCAGTGAGGACAGGGGTGGCACAGATACGCAGTATTTT. Its protein product is CASSEDRGGTDTQYF.

V is TRBV20-1 and J is TRBJ2-1; D is ambiguous. The CDR3 runs 11 residues. Germline V lookup: CDR1 DFQATT, CDR2 SNEGSKA (reference sequence). The V end lost 5 bases, the J end lost 10 bases, and 12 bases lay between the germline ends. This CDR3 is CSAPARWEQFF. The CDR3 bases are TGCAGTGCTCCGGCGAGGTGGGAGCAGTTCTTC.

The chain employs TRBV29-1 and TRBJ2-3; 12 positions agree with TRBD1. The CDR3 length is 18 residues. CDR1 and CDR2 from the germline V gene are SQVTM and ANQGSEA. Germline trimming cut 6 bases from V and 2 bases from J; bases unmatched to any gene: 15. CDR3 nucleotide sequence: TGCAGCGTCTCAGGGACAGGGGGCGTTCGAGCCTCCACAGATACGCAGTATTTT. Translated, it gives CSVSGTGGVRASTDTQYF.

J is TRBJ1-4 and V is TRBV13; 7 bases align to TRBD1. The V gene's germline CDR1 is PRHDT and CDR2 FYEKMQ (reference sequence). Trimming at V came to 4 bases and at J to 8 bases, leaving 7 bases not matched to a gene. This CDR3 has 14 residues. This CDR3 is CASSSYRGREKLFF. For the CDR3, the DNA is TGTGCCAGCAGCTCCTACAGGGGCCGGGAAAAACTGTTTTTT. Filled out from reference TRBV13 and TRBJ1-4, the complete variable domain reads AAGVIQSPRHLIKEKRETATLKCYPIPRHDTVYWYQQGPGQDPQFLISFYEKMQSDKGSIPDRFSAQQFSDYHSELNMSSLELGDSALYFCASSSYRGREKLFFGSGTQLSVL.

This clone came up a few times. This rearrangement joins TRBV6-5 to TRBJ1-2, with 7 positions matching TRBD1. CDR1 and CDR2 (germline): MNHEY, SVGAGI. Unmatched junction bases numbered 16, after V lost 6 bases and J lost 12 bases. The CDR3 has 14 residues. The CDR3 reads CASSLTGDPISNTF. The CDR3 DNA follows: TGTGCCAGCAGCCTAACAGGGGACCCAATCTCGAACACCTTC.

The chain couples TRBV29-1 to TRBJ2-1; perhaps TRBD2 as D (6 bases). Trimming removed 1 base at V and 15 bases at J, with 10 bases between. This CDR3 comprises 10 residues. Per germline, CDR1 SQVTM and CDR2 ANQGSEA. The CDR3 reads CSVEGRGGFF. The CDR3 bases are TGCAGCGTTGAAGGGAGGGGAGGGTTCTTC.

The chain is built from TRBV10-3 and TRBJ2-7, with a weak D call TRBD1 (5 bases). The V gene lost 3 bases and the J gene lost 7 bases, with 7 bases spanning the gap. CDR3 length: 11 residues. Germline loops: CDR1 ENHRY, CDR2 SYGVKD. This CDR3 reads CAISDGAEQYF. The CDR3 DNA reads as TGTGCCATCAGTGATGGGGCAGAGCAGTACTTC.

The chain is built from TRBV13 and TRBJ2-3; TRBD2 might be the D (5 bases). The germline V gene encodes CDR1 PRHDT and CDR2 FYEKMQ (reference sequence). This CDR3 spans 12 amino acids. The V and J ends lost 4 bases and 5 bases respectively, with 7 bases between them. The CDR3 sequence: CASSSGIDTQYF. The CDR3 bases are TGTGCCAGCAGCTCGGGAATAGATACGCAGTATTTT.

The rearrangement uses TRBV19 and TRBJ2-3, with 11 bases that match TRBD2. Trimming took 7 bases from V and 6 from J; bases not matched to a gene: 9. The CDR3 length is 15 residues. Germline lookup yields CDR1 LNHDA and CDR2 SQIVND (reference sequence). This CDR3 is CASKVVAGGPDTQYF. The CDR3 region has the DNA TGTGCCAGTAAGGTGGTAGCGGGGGGGCCGGATACGCAGTATTTT.

The chain couples TRBV6-6 to TRBJ1-1; 8 nucleotides align to TRBD1. From germline, CDR1 is MNHNY and CDR2 SVGAGI (reference sequence). This CDR3 comprises 12 residues. The ends lost 6 bases at V and 8 bases at J; junction bases unmatched: 5. CDR3: CASSERDREAFF. The CDR3 bases are TGTGCCAGCAGCGAACGGGACAGGGAAGCTTTCTTT.

The chain has TRBV15 and TRBJ1-4; TRBD1 aligns across 10 bases. With V trimmed by 5 bases and J by 4 bases, 7 bases remained unmatched. This CDR3 is 16 amino acids long. Per germline, CDR1 LNHNV and CDR2 YYDKDF (reference sequence). The CDR3 here is CATSAGTGEFNEKLFF. The CDR3 DNA sequence: TGTGCCACCAGCGCGGGGACAGGGGAGTTTAATGAAAAACTGTTTTTT.

J is TRBJ2-3 and V is TRBV6-1; 7 bases agree with TRBD2. This CDR3 comprises 15 residues. Losses at the gene ends were 7 bases for V and 6 bases for J; bases not matched to a gene: 13. CDR1 is MNHNS, CDR2 SASEGT, per germline. CDR3 protein: CASTDPPNGGDTQYF. The CDR3 nucleotides read TGTGCCAGCACCGACCCCCCCAACGGGGGGGATACGCAGTATTTT.

The CDR3 DNA is TGTGCCAGTAGTACACAAGGACAGGGGGCCGAGTATCGCTATGGCTACACCTTC. Protein sequence: CASSTQGQGAEYRYGYTF. V gene TRBV19 combines with J gene TRBJ1-2, with 11 bases aligning to TRBD1. After removal of 4 bases from V and 4 bases from J, the junction contained 14 bases not matched to a gene. The CDR3 has 18 amino acids. Germline CDR1 reads LNHDA; CDR2 reads SQIVND (reference sequence).

The genes are TRBV30 and TRBJ1-1; 7 bases line up with TRBD1. CDR3 length equals 15 residues. V lost 4 bases, J lost 0 bases, and 8 bases stayed unmatched. Germline loops: CDR1 GTSNPN, CDR2 SVGIG (reference sequence). CDR3 region: CAWIHSDRLNTEAFF. CDR3 in DNA: TGTGCCTGGATTCACTCGGACAGGTTGAACACTGAAGCTTTCTTT. The variable domain in full, with the rest retrieved from reference TRBV30 and TRBJ1-1, is SQTIHQWPATLVQPVGSPLSLECTVEGTSNPNLYWYRQAAGRGLQLLFYSVGIGQISSEVPQNLSASRPQDRQFILSSKKLLLSDSGFYLCAWIHSDRLNTEAFFGQGTRLTVV.

For this clone: One junction end does not reproduce the germline sequence, and a read error may be involved. CDR3: CSSSLGLAGAKDEQFF. The DNA for the CDR3 is TGTTCCAGCAGCCTGGGACTAGCGGGGGCCAAGGATGAGCAGTTCTTC. This chain links TRBV7-9 with TRBJ2-1, with 14 bases lining up with TRBD2. The germline gives CDR1 SEHNR, CDR2 FQNEAQ (reference sequence). The CDR3 extends over 16 amino acids.

J is TRBJ2-2 and V is TRBV19; no definite D call. Germline lookup yields CDR1 LNHDA and CDR2 SQIVND (reference sequence). Between the trimmed V and J ends, which lost 2 bases and 1 base, there was a span of 8 bases. The CDR3 runs to 15 residues. CDR3 sequence reads: CASSISRRNTGELFF. DNA of the CDR3: TGTGCCAGTAGTATATCACGGAGGAACACCGGGGAGCTGTTTTTT.

V gene TRBV2 combines with J gene TRBJ1-2; no definite D call. The CDR3 is made up of 15 amino acids. Trimming stripped 9 bases from V and 2 bases from J, with 19 bases between. Germline V lookup: CDR1 SNHLY, CDR2 FYNNEI. CDR3 coding DNA: TGTGCCAGGACCTCCGCGGAGGTGAAAAACTATGGCTACACCTTC. Translating it yields CARTSAEVKNYGYTF.

This clone was seen a handful of times. The rearrangement links TRBV7-2 to TRBJ1-2, with a tentative D call TRBD1 (6 bases). The CDR3 loop spans 12 amino acids. The germline V and J ends were trimmed by 2 bases and 6 bases, with 7 bases remaining between them. Germline V lookup: CDR1 SGHTA, CDR2 FQGNSA. CDR3 region: CASSLNRDGYTF. The CDR3 DNA reads as TGTGCCAGCAGCTTAAACAGGGATGGCTACACCTTC.

This clone occurred once. The chain combines TRBV27 with TRBJ1-2, with 10 bases fitting TRBD1. CDR3 length: 13 amino acids. CDR1 and CDR2 (germline): MNHEY, SMNVEV (reference sequence). The junction had 6 bases not matched to a gene; V was cut back by 6 bases and J by 8 bases. The CDR3, as DNA: TGTGCCAGCAGCCCAGGACAGGGGGGGGGCTACACCTTC. This codes for CASSPGQGGGYTF.

The genes are TRBV5-5 and TRBJ1-1, with 9 nucleotides matching TRBD1. With 2 bases clipped from V and 7 bases from J, the junction kept 9 bases outside the gene matches. There are 15 residues in the CDR3. CDR1 and CDR2 from the germline V gene are SGHKS and YYEKEE (reference sequence). The CDR3 nucleotides read TGTGCCAGCAGCTTATTGAACAGGGGGCTAGGTGAAGCTTTCTTT. It encodes CASSLLNRGLGEAFF.

Turning to this clone: Mismatch with germline at one junction end may stem from a read error. V gene TRBV7-9 combines with J gene TRBJ2-7, with TRBD2 as a possible D gene (6 bases). This CDR3 is built from 14 residues. Per the germline V gene, CDR1 is SEHNR and CDR2 is FQNEAQ (reference sequence). The CDR3 bases are TGTTCCAGCAGCTTATTCGGTGGAGGGGACGAGCAGTACTTC. Protein sequence: CSSSLFGGGDEQYF.

The CDR3 here is CASSLGHLNTEAFF. CDR3 coding DNA: TGTGCCAGCAGTTTAGGACACCTGAACACTGAAGCTTTCTTT. The gene calls are TRBV28 and TRBJ1-1; TRBD1 is a possible D gene (5 bases). The V end was cut by 2 bases, the J end by 0 bases, with 7 bases between. CDR1 is MDHEN, CDR2 SYDVKM, per germline. The CDR3 sequence is 14 residues long.

This clone was observed a few times. J is TRBJ1-5 and V is TRBV6-5; TRBD1 is a possible D gene (6 bases). The V end lost 5 bases, the J end lost 4 bases, and 12 bases lay between the germline ends. CDR1 is MNHEY and CDR2 is SVGAGI in the germline V gene. CDR3 length equals 14 residues. CDR3 loop: CASSGGQGNQPQHF. The CDR3 DNA sequence: TGTGCCAGCAGTGGCGGTCAGGGGAATCAGCCCCAGCATTTT.

The CDR3 DNA reads as TGTGCCAGCAGCCTCGTGGACAGGAACACTGAAGCTTTCTTT. It specifies CASSLVDRNTEAFF. This chain uses TRBV6-6 with TRBJ1-1, with D perhaps matching TRBD1 (6 bases). Germline values: CDR1 MNHNY, CDR2 SVGAGI (reference sequence). V lost 6 bases to trimming and J lost 1 base, with 12 bases between them. This CDR3 contains 14 residues.

This chain links TRBV6-5 with TRBJ2-3, with 8 bases identical to TRBD1. With 6 bases clipped from V and 0 bases from J, the junction kept 5 bases outside the gene matches. Germline CDR1 reads MNHEY; CDR2 reads SVGAGI. The CDR3 length is 15 residues. The CDR3 is CASSRDRTSTDTQYF. The CDR3 DNA follows: TGTGCCAGCAGCCGGGACAGGACTAGCACAGATACGCAGTATTTT.

The chain carries TRBV5-1 and TRBJ1-2; D gene unclear. Trimming removed 0 bases at V and 2 bases at J, with 11 bases between. This CDR3 is 15 amino acids long. CDR1 is SGHRS and CDR2 is YFSETQ in the germline V gene. CDR3 region: CASSLGLVTNYGYTF. As DNA, the CDR3 is TGCGCCAGCAGCTTGGGGCTGGTTACAAACTATGGCTACACCTTC.

This clone was counted a few times. The chain is built from TRBV5-1 and TRBJ1-1; perhaps TRBD1 as D (6 bases). The CDR3 loop spans 16 amino acids. CDR1 SGHRS and CDR2 YFSETQ come from the germline V gene. Trimming took off 4 bases at V and 1 base at J, with 17 bases between the two ends. CDR3 sequence (DNA): TGCGCCAGCAGCAGACAGGCCATAGGTTCGAACACTGAAGCTTTCTTT. Amino acids: CASSRQAIGSNTEAFF. The full variable domain, completed using reference TRBV5-1 and TRBJ1-1, is KAGVTQTPRYLIKTRGQQVTLSCSPISGHRSVSWYQQTPGQGLQFLFEYFSETQRNKGNFPGRFSGRQFSNSRSEMNVSTLELGDSALYLCASSRQAIGSNTEAFFGQGTRLTVV.

The chain joins TRBV11-1 to TRBJ2-2; 10 bases are shared with TRBD1. This CDR3 comprises 16 residues. The V gene end was trimmed by 4 bases and the J gene end by 8 bases; junction bases not matched to a gene: 10. CDR1 is SGHAT, CDR2 FQDESV, per germline (reference sequence). The CDR3: CASSWGQGLPSGELFF. The CDR3, as DNA: TGTGCCAGCAGCTGGGGACAGGGGCTCCCGTCTGGGGAGCTGTTTTTT.